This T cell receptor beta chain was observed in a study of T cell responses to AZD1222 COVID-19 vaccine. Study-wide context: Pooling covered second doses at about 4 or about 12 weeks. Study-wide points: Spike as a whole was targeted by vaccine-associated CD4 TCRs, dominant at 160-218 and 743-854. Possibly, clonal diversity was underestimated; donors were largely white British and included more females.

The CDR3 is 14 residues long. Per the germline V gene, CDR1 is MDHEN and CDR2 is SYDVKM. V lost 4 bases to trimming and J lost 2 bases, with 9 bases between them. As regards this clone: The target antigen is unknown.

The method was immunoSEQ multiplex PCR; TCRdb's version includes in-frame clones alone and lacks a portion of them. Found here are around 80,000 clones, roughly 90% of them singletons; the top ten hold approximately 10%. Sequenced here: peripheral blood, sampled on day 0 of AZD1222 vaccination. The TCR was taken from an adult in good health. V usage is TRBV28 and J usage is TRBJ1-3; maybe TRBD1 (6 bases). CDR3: CASSSGTTGNTIYF. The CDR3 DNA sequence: TGTGCCAGCAGTTCCGGGACAACTGGAAACACCATATATTTT.